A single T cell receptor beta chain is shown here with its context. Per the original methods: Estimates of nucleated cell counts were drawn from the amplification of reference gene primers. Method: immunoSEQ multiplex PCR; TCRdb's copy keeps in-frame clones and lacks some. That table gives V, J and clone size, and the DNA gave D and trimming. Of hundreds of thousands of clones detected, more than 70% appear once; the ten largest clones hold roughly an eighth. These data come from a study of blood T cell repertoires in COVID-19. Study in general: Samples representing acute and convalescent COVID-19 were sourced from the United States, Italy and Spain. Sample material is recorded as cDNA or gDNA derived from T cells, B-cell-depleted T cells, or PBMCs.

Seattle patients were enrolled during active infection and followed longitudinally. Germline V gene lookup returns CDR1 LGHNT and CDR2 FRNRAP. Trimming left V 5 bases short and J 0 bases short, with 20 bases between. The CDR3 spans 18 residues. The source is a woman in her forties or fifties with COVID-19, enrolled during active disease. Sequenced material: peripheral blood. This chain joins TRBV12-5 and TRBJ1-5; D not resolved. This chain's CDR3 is CASGLGTTSPYSNQPQHF. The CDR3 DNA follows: TGTGCTAGTGGTCTAGGCACCACAAGCCCTTATAGCAATCAGCCCCAGCATTTT.